What follows are 2 T cell receptor beta chains derived from one specimen sequenced in a study of human T cells and chemical hapten exposure. MiXCR, run by TCRdb on the RACE reads, gives a single entry per CDR3 protein. Of approximately 180,000 distinct CDR3 sequences detected, around 30% appear once; the ten largest clones hold 2.9%. Time point meaning: pre-sensitization, week 0. Treatment: therapeutic diphenylcyclopropenone sensitization with weekly scalp DPC. This material consisted of whole blood, taken in connection with sensitization to the hapten diphenylcyclopropenone (DPC). These receptors were obtained from a woman aged 30 to 39 with alopecia areata. Some clones in this sample may be carry-over from other donors' samples.

This clonotype was detected a few times. The chain joins TRBV5-1 to TRBJ2-7; 9 nucleotides match TRBD1. V shed 3 bases, J shed 4 bases, and the junction held 2 bases outside the gene matches. The CDR3 sequence is 13 residues long. CDR1 SGHRS and CDR2 YFSETQ come from the germline V gene. The CDR3 is CASSWDRVYEQYF. The CDR3 DNA sequence: TGCGCCAGCAGCTGGGACAGGGTTTACGAGCAGTACTTC.

The rearrangement links TRBV6-1 to TRBJ1-6, with D unclear. CDR1 MNHNS and CDR2 SASEGT come from the germline V gene. The CDR3 has 14 amino acids. V was pared by 7 bases and J by 0 bases, with 7 bases between. Here the CDR3 DNA reads TGTGCCAGCAAGACGAGCTCCTATAATTCACCCCTCCACTTT. The encoded protein is CASKTSSYNSPLHF.